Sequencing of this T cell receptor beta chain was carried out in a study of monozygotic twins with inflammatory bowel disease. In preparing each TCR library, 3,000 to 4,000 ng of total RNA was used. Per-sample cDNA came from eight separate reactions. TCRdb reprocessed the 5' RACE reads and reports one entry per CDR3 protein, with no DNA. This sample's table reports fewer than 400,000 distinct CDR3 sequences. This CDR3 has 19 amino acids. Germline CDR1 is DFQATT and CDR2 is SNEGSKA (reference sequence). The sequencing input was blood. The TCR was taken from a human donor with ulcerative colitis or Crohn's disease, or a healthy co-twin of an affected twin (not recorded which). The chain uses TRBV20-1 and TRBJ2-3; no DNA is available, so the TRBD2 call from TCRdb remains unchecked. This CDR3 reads CSARRIGTSGSGDRDTQYF.